The rows below give T cell receptor beta chains drawn from one sample of a study of blood T cell repertoires in COVID-19. The protocol was immunoSEQ multiplex PCR, while the TCRdb copy is restricted to in-frame clones and leaves out a portion. The sample includes 150,000 to 200,000 clones, approximately 95% of them seen just once. The source material was peripheral blood. Receptors originate from a woman aged 55-69 years with COVID-19, enrolled during active disease. Both conserved end residues are part of each CDR3. The D gene is left open where the match is weak. Clone size is given for some rows only: seen once, a few or many times, or a class if the clone is expanded.

clone_size j_call d_call v_call cdr3_nt cdr3_aa
once TRBJ2-1 TRBD2 TRBV14 TGTGCCAGCAGCGGTCGACGGCCGGGACTAGCGGGGGGGAGCTCCTACAATGAGCAGTTCTTC CASSGRRPGLAGGSSYNEQFF
- TRBJ1-2 TRBD1 TRBV11-2 TGTGCCAGCAGCTTTGGTGCGGGGGAGACAGGGGGCAAGTATGGCTACACCTTC CASSFGAGETGGKYGYTF
- TRBJ2-1 - TRBV27 TGTGCCAGCAGATACCAGTGGGGCGGTGAGCAGTTCTTC CASRYQWGGEQFF
- TRBJ2-5 TRBD2 TRBV6-2/TRBV6-3 TGTGCCAGCAGTCCCGGGACTAGCGGGGACAGGACTAAAGAGACCCAGTACTTC CASSPGTSGDRTKETQYF
- TRBJ1-4 TRBD1 TRBV29-1 TGCAGCGTTGGACAGGGTGAAAAACTGTTTTTT CSVGQGEKLFF
- TRBJ2-7 - TRBV6-2/TRBV6-3 TGTGCCAGCAGTTACTCGGTTGGACACAGCTACGAGCAGTACTTC CASSYSVGHSYEQYF
- TRBJ2-5 TRBD2 TRBV6-4 TGTGCCAGCAGTGACTCGCCCCGGGGGGCCCAGTACTTC CASSDSPRGAQYF
- TRBJ1-5 TRBD1 TRBV6-6 TGTGCCAGCAGCGTTACCGGGACAGCTAGCAATCAGCCCCAGCATTTT CASSVTGTASNQPQHF
- TRBJ2-5 - TRBV7-9 TGTGCCAGCAGCGCGCCCGGGTCATCGGATGAGACCCAGTACTTC CASSAPGSSDETQYF
- TRBJ2-7 TRBD1 TRBV10-3 TGTGCCATCAGTCCTGGACAGGGTCTTACCTACGAGCAGTACTTC CAISPGQGLTYEQYF
- TRBJ1-1 TRBD1 TRBV7-3 TGTGCCAGCAGCTTAGAGACAGGGGAAGCTTTCTTT CASSLETGEAFF
- TRBJ1-2 TRBD1 TRBV7-2 TGTGCCAGCAGCTTAGTACAGGGGGCGGGCGGCTACACCTTC CASSLVQGAGGYTF